Listed below are T cell receptor beta chains from one sample, sequenced in a study of post-analysis software for immune sequencing data. TCRdb analysed the PCR reads with MiXCR anew, one entry per CDR3 protein. The repertoire has some 890,000 distinct CDR3 sequences, around 50% of them found once; the top ten carry 4.6%. Source material: blood. These receptors were collected from a girl aged 5-17 years with multiple sclerosis. CDR3s include the opening cysteine and the closing phenylalanine or tryptophan. Not all rows give a size; the values are once, few, many and, for expanded clones, a class.

size: once
V: TRBV9
CDR3: CASSVFPRRLSGSDNEQFF

size: -
V: TRBV20-1
CDR3: CSARSAGAYNEQFF

size: -
V: TRBV5-1
CDR3: CASSWELGQGWNEQFF

size: few
V: TRBV7-3
CDR3: CASSLKPGGQGYEQYF

size: -
V: TRBV7-2
CDR3: CASSLVANMNTEAFF

size: -
V: TRBV10-3
CDR3: CAIKPDSSYNEQFF

size: -
V: TRBV19
CDR3: CASSIVSSGQETQYF

size: -
V: TRBV15
CDR3: CATSKGGPLAKNIQYF

size: few
V: TRBV3-1
CDR3: CASSARRLPVDYEQYF

size: few
V: TRBV7-9
CDR3: CASSSLYGEQYF

size: -
V: TRBV9
CDR3: CASSPASNEKLFF

size: -
V: TRBV25-1
CDR3: CASSETSGSYEQYF

size: -
V: TRBV6-1
CDR3: CASSPSGTGAETQYF

size: few
V: TRBV7-9
CDR3: CASSLLAGDSYEQYF

size: -
V: TRBV6-5
CDR3: CASSYGRADGYTF

size: -
V: TRBV29-1
CDR3: CSVYYPLRNEQFF

size: -
V: TRBV2
CDR3: CATAAESGSLYEQYF

size: few
V: TRBV5-5
CDR3: CASSPRLAEQETQYF